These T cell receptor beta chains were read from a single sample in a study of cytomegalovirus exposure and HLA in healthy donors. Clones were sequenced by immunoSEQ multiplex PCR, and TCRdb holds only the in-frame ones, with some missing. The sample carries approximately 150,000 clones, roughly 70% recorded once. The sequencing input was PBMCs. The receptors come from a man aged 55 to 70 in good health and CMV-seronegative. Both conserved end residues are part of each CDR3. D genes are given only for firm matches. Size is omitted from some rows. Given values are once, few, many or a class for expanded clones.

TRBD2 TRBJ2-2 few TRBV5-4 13 TGTGCCGCAAAGGGGAGGGCCCCCGGGGAGCTGTTTTTT CAAKGRAPGELFF
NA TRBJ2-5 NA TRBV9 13 TGTGCCAGCAGCGTGCGGGTCGAAGAGACCCAGTACTTC CASSVRVEETQYF
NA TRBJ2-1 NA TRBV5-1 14 TGCGCCAGCAGCGCCCGCCCTAGCGCCCATGAGCAGTTCTTC CASSARPSAHEQFF
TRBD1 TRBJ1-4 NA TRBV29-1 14 TGCAGCGCTACCACCGGGACAGGGTCTGAAAAACTGTTTTTT CSATTGTGSEKLFF
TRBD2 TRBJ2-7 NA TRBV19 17 TGTGCCAGTAGTGCAATCCTCCCGGGACTAGCGGGAGGCGAGCAGTACTTC CASSAILPGLAGGEQYF
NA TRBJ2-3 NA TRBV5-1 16 TGCGCCAGCAGCTTGGGTACAACCGCCCGCACAGATACGCAGTATTTT CASSLGTTARTDTQYF
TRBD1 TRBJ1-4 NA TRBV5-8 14 TGTGCCAGCAGCTTGACAGGGGGTAATGAAAAACTGTTTTTT CASSLTGGNEKLFF
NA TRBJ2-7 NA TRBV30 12 TGTGCCTGGAGTGAACAGCCCTACGAGCAGTACTTC CAWSEQPYEQYF
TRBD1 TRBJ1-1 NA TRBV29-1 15 TGCAGCGTCGGGACAGGGGGGAGAGTGAACACTGAAGCTTTCTTT CSVGTGGRVNTEAFF
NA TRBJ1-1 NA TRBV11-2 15 TGTGCCAGCAGCTCATACAGCTACCGTAACACTGAAGCTTTCTTT CASSSYSYRNTEAFF
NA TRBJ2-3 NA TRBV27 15 TGTGCCAGCAGTTTGGGCTGGCTTAGCACAGATACGCAGTATTTT CASSLGWLSTDTQYF